The T cell receptor (beta chain) under discussion was sequenced for a study of OX40 agonist ivuxolimab in advanced cancers. About the research overall: An agonistic human IgG2 monoclonal antibody against OX40 (CD134) was given.

In germline, CDR1 is SGHTA, CDR2 FQGNSA. The CDR3 totals 14 residues. V gave up 2 bases and J gave up 2 bases, with 8 bases separating them. Method: immunoSEQ multiplex PCR; TCRdb's copy keeps in-frame clones and lacks some. The sample lists roughly 15,000 clones, roughly 78% occurring once. The sequenced sample was CD4+ or CD8+ T cells sorted from blood, obtained in a trial of the OX40 agonist ivuxolimab. The chain combines TRBV7-2 with TRBJ2-3; no reliable D call. The sequence derives from an adult with an advanced solid tumor such as melanoma, head and neck, liver or kidney cancer. The CDR3 DNA reads TGTGCCAGCAGCTTAAGACTTTCCACAGATACGCAGTATTTT. Encoded protein: CASSLRLSTDTQYF.